This T cell receptor (beta chain) is from a study of human T cells and chemical hapten exposure. Time point reported: pre-sensitization, week 0. Specified treatment: therapeutic diphenylcyclopropenone sensitization with weekly scalp DPC. Whole blood that had not been fractionated was the source of extracted total RNA. V was cut by 4 bases and J by 3 bases, with 14 bases left in between. The CDR3 has 14 amino acids. Per the germline V gene, CDR1 is SQVTM and CDR2 is ANQGSEA. Authors' methods: Samples ranged from about 23,224 to 690,600 TCRs, with a median of approximately 100,000. Using its own MiXCR run on the RACE reads, TCRdb lists one record per CDR3 protein. TCRdb's processing, not the study's, gives the V and J calls here. The sample consists of around 300,000 distinct CDR3 sequences, almost 8% of them appearing once.

This receptor was identified in a young man with alopecia areata. Some clones in this sample may be carry-over from other donors' samples. The sample consisted of whole blood, taken in connection with sensitization to the hapten diphenylcyclopropenone (DPC). V and J are TRBV29-1 and TRBJ2-3; tentatively, D is TRBD2 (5 bases). CDR3 coding DNA: TGCAGCGTTGGGGATAGGAGGTCGACAGATACGCAGTATTTT. Translated: CSVGDRRSTDTQYF.